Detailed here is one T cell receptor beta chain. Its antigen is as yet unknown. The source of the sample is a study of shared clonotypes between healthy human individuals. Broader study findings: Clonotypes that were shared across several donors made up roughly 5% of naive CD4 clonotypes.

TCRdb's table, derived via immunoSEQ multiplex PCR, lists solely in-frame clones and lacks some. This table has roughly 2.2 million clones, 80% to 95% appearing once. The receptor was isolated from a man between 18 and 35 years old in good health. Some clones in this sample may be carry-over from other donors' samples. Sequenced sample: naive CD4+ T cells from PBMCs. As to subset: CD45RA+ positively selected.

CDR3 nucleotides: TGTGCCAGCGGGGCGGAGAGCTCCTACAATGAGCAGTTCTTC. It is translated as CASGAESSYNEQFF. V gene TRBV2 combines with J gene TRBJ2-1, with D perhaps TRBD1 (5 bases). The CDR3 totals 14 residues. V shed 8 bases and J shed 0 bases, with 11 bases lying between them. Germline V gives CDR1 SNHLY, CDR2 FYNNEI.